The 23 T cell receptor beta chains listed next were all sequenced from one sample in a study of shared clonotypes between healthy human individuals. Libraries were prepared by immunoSEQ multiplex PCR; TCRdb keeps only in-frame clonotypes and omits some of them. The repertoire holds over a million clones, around 78% seen once, with 0.52% in the top ten. Sequencing was carried out using memory CD4+ T cells from PBMCs. The subset here: CD45RA-negative fraction. All receptors come from a man in his late teens or twenties in good health. Some clones in this sample may be carry-over from other donors' samples.

The rearrangement uses TRBV25-1 and TRBJ2-3, with 7 positions matching TRBD2. The V gene's germline CDR1 is MGHDK and CDR2 SYGVNS. Trimming at V came to 4 bases and at J to 1 base, leaving 8 bases not matched to a gene. The CDR3 sequence is 16 residues long. The CDR3 here is CASSGISGRRTDTQYF. The DNA of the CDR3 is TGTGCCAGCAGTGGTATCTCCGGGAGGCGCACAGATACGCAGTATTTT.

This rearrangement joins TRBV19 to TRBJ2-3, with TRBD2 matching 8 bases. V lost 3 bases to trimming and J lost 7 bases; unmatched junction nucleotides: 9. CDR1 is LNHDA, CDR2 SQIVND, per germline (reference sequence). The length of the CDR3 is 15 residues. Written as DNA, the CDR3 is TGTGCCAGTAGTATCTCGGGGGGGACAAAAAATACGCAGTATTTT. It codes for CASSISGGTKNTQYF.

The J gene is TRBJ1-2, the V gene TRBV28; the D gene is possibly TRBD1 (5 bases). CDR1 is MDHEN, CDR2 SYDVKM, per germline. This CDR3 has 15 residues. The germline V and J ends were trimmed by 5 bases and 7 bases, with 20 bases remaining between them. The CDR3 protein is CASSHRGGEWGGYTF. DNA for the CDR3: TGTGCCAGCAGTCACCGGGGCGGGGAATGGGGTGGCTACACCTTC.

The chain combines TRBV5-5 with TRBJ2-1, with a weak D call TRBD1 (6 bases). The V gene's germline CDR1 is SGHKS and CDR2 YYEKEE (reference sequence). The V gene lost 1 base and the J gene lost 4 bases, with 12 bases spanning the gap. CDR3 length: 15 amino acids. Here the CDR3 DNA reads TGTGCCAGCAGCTTGCTCTTGGGGGCTTACAATGAGCAGTTCTTC. It translates to CASSLLLGAYNEQFF.

The chain combines TRBV15 with TRBJ2-7; TRBD1 matches 10 bases. The V segment lost 5 bases and the J segment 4 bases; nucleotides outside the gene matches: 8. CDR3 length: 15 amino acids. The germline CDR1 and CDR2 sequences are LNHNV and YYDKDF (reference sequence). Written as DNA, the CDR3 is TGTGCCACCAGCGTCCCGGGACAGGGGAGGTACGAGCAGTACTTC. This sequence encodes CATSVPGQGRYEQYF.

This clone showed up just a few times. This chain uses TRBV9 with TRBJ1-4, with 11 positions matching TRBD1. Unmatched junction bases numbered 6, after V lost 3 bases and J lost 8 bases. CDR3 length: 15 residues. CDR1 and CDR2 from the germline V gene are SGDLS and YYNGEE. The CDR3 DNA follows: TGTGCCAGCAGCGCCCGGACAGGGGGCGCCGAAAAACTGTTTTTT. As protein: CASSARTGGAEKLFF. The variable domain in full, completed from reference TRBV9 and TRBJ1-4, reads DSGVTQTPKHLITATGQRVTLRCSPRSGDLSVYWYQQSLDQGLQFLIQYYNGEERAKGNILERFSAQQFPDLHSELNLSSLELGDSALYFCASSARTGGAEKLFFGSGTQLSVL.

This clone has only one observation. The chain has TRBV10-2 and TRBJ2-7; D is ambiguous. Per germline, CDR1 WSHSY and CDR2 SAAADI. This CDR3 spans 13 amino acids. The V and J ends lost 3 bases and 2 bases respectively, with 8 bases between them. This chain's CDR3 is CASSELTPYEQYF. CDR3 nucleotides: TGCGCCAGCAGTGAACTTACCCCCTACGAGCAGTACTTC.

The chain joins TRBV27 to TRBJ2-3, with 8 positions matching TRBD2. The CDR3 has 15 amino acids. V dropped 6 bases and J dropped 0; count of bases not matched to a gene: 5. CDR1 MNHEY and CDR2 SMNVEV come from the germline V gene (reference sequence). This CDR3 is CASSGKRESTDTQYF. In nucleotides, the CDR3 is TGTGCCAGCAGCGGGAAGCGGGAGAGCACAGATACGCAGTATTTT.

V is TRBV5-1 and J is TRBJ2-1; perhaps D is TRBD1 or TRBD2 (6 bases each). Germline CDR1 is SGHRS and CDR2 is YFSETQ. The CDR3 runs 16 residues. The V and J ends lost 0 bases and 9 bases respectively, with 19 bases between them. The CDR3 sequence is CASSLEGTPLRGEQFF. The CDR3 DNA follows: TGCGCCAGCAGCTTGGAGGGGACTCCACTCAGGGGTGAGCAGTTCTTC.

J is TRBJ2-1 and V is TRBV28; TRBD2 agrees at 7 bases. The V and J ends lost 8 bases and 6 bases, in that order; junction bases with no gene match: 10. The CDR3 totals 14 residues. Germline lookup yields CDR1 MDHEN and CDR2 SYDVKM. The DNA for the CDR3 is TGTGCCAGCGAGACTAGCCAGACCCTCAATGAGCAGTTCTTC. Its translation is CASETSQTLNEQFF.

For the CDR3, the DNA is TGTGCCAGCAGTGGGGAAGGGTATGCTGGGGCCAACGTCCTGACTTTC. Its translation: CASSGEGYAGANVLTF. V is TRBV2 and J is TRBJ2-6; D is ambiguous. The V and J ends lost 4 bases and 2 bases respectively, with 12 bases between them. The CDR3 is 16 residues long. Germline CDR1 and CDR2: SNHLY and FYNNEI. Variable domain in full (rest from reference TRBV2 and TRBJ2-6): EPEVTQTPSHQVTQMGQEVILRCVPISNHLYFYWYRQILGQKVEFLVSFYNNEISEKSEIFDDQFSVERPDGSNFTLKIRSTKLEDSAMYFCASSGEGYAGANVLTFGAGSRLTVL.

The chain employs TRBV5-1 and TRBJ2-1; TRBD1 matches 9 bases. V lost 4 bases and J lost 3; bases outside the gene matches: 5. In germline, CDR1 is SGHRS, CDR2 YFSETQ. The CDR3 spans 15 residues. CDR3 bases: TGCGCCAGCAGCACCGGGACAGGGATCTACAATGAGCAGTTCTTC. Amino acid sequence: CASSTGTGIYNEQFF.

This chain joins TRBV7-2 and TRBJ1-1; a possible D gene is TRBD1 (5 bases). Germline values: CDR1 SGHTA, CDR2 FQGNSA. V lost 3 bases and J 1 base, leaving 9 bases between the germline ends. The CDR3 covers 14 residues. The CDR3 sequence: CASSFLQGNTEAFF. The CDR3 region has the DNA TGTGCCAGCAGCTTCCTGCAGGGGAACACTGAAGCTTTCTTT. Combining the CDR3 with reference TRBV7-2 and TRBJ1-1 gives the whole variable domain GAGVSQSPSNKVTEKGKDVELRCDPISGHTALYWYRQSLGQGLEFLIYFQGNSAPDKSGLPSDRFSAERTGGSVSTLTIQRTQQEDSAVYLCASSFLQGNTEAFFGQGTRLTVV.

A single count supports this clone. The chain employs TRBV18 and TRBJ2-4, with D maybe TRBD2 (5 bases). Looked up from germline, CDR1 is KGHSH and CDR2 is LQKENI. Between the trimmed V and J ends, which lost 2 bases and 5 bases, there was a span of 16 bases. The CDR3 loop spans 16 amino acids. The CDR3 DNA reads as TGTGCCAGCTCACCAGGAGGTTGGCTAGTTGAAAACATTCAGTACTTC. Translating gives CASSPGGWLVENIQYF.

The rearrangement joins TRBV6-1 to TRBJ1-3; maybe TRBD1 (6 bases). The CDR3 runs to 13 residues. The germline V gene encodes CDR1 MNHNS and CDR2 SASEGT. Trimming stripped 4 bases from V and 3 bases from J, with 7 bases between. The DNA for the CDR3 is TGTGCCAGCAGTGGCAGGGGTGGAAACACCATATATTTT. Translation: CASSGRGGNTIYF.

This clone showed up many times. This chain joins TRBV5-1 and TRBJ2-5; either TRBD1 or TRBD2 may supply D (6 bases each). Germline loops: CDR1 SGHRS, CDR2 YFSETQ. This CDR3 spans 17 amino acids. V gave up 4 bases and J gave up 2 bases, with 21 bases separating them. The chain's CDR3 is CASSAHPGATSQETQYF. CDR3 bases: TGCGCCAGCAGCGCCCACCCGGGGGCAACGTCTCAAGAGACCCAGTACTTC. The full variable domain, its missing parts supplied by reference TRBV5-1 and TRBJ2-5, is KAGVTQTPRYLIKTRGQQVTLSCSPISGHRSVSWYQQTPGQGLQFLFEYFSETQRNKGNFPGRFSGRQFSNSRSEMNVSTLELGDSALYLCASSAHPGATSQETQYFGPGTRLLVL.

The chain joins TRBV14 to TRBJ1-2; perhaps TRBD1 as D (6 bases). Trimming took off 0 bases at V and 8 bases at J, with 13 bases between the two ends. This CDR3 is built from 14 residues. CDR1 SGHDN and CDR2 FVKESK come from the germline V gene. CDR3 sequence: CASSQDRAGEGYTF. CDR3 nucleotide sequence: TGTGCCAGCAGCCAAGATCGGGCAGGGGAAGGCTACACCTTC.

CDR3 residues: CASSYSRAPEYEQYF. CDR3 DNA: TGTGCCAGCAGCTACAGCAGGGCCCCCGAATACGAGCAGTACTTC. The rearrangement uses TRBV7-2 and TRBJ2-7, with D possibly matching TRBD1 (5 bases). Trimming cost V 4 bases and J 4 bases, with 17 bases left between them. Germline values: CDR1 SGHTA, CDR2 FQGNSA. The CDR3 extends over 15 amino acids.

V usage is TRBV28 and J usage is TRBJ1-4; D unresolved. This CDR3 contains 14 residues. Germline V gene lookup returns CDR1 MDHEN and CDR2 SYDVKM. V was clipped by 4 bases and J by 0 bases, with 6 bases between them. The CDR3 sequence is CASSYQATNEKLFF. In DNA form, the CDR3 reads TGTGCCAGCAGTTACCAGGCAACTAATGAAAAACTGTTTTTT.

The chain employs TRBV7-2 and TRBJ1-4; no clear D. V was shortened by 7 bases and J by 3 bases, with 9 bases between the two germline ends. Germline loops: CDR1 SGHTA, CDR2 FQGNSA. This CDR3 comprises 13 residues. CDR3 sequence reads: CASTLRPNEKLFF. In DNA form, the CDR3 reads TGTGCCAGCACCCTGCGACCTAATGAAAAACTGTTTTTT.

In this sample, this clone turned up a few times. The chain couples TRBV27 to TRBJ2-4; D is perhaps TRBD2 (6 bases). Germline lookup yields CDR1 MNHEY and CDR2 SMNVEV (reference sequence). Trimming took 3 bases from V and 2 from J, leaving 17 bases between them. The CDR3 totals 17 residues. The CDR3, as DNA: TGTGCCAGCAGTTTCGTGGCGGGACCCCTTCCCAAAAACATTCAGTACTTC. Translating it yields CASSFVAGPLPKNIQYF.

J is TRBJ1-2 and V is TRBV5-1, with 7 positions matching TRBD1. The ends lost 5 bases at V and 4 bases at J; junction bases unmatched: 8. Germline loops: CDR1 SGHRS, CDR2 YFSETQ. The length of the CDR3 is 14 residues. The CDR3 nucleotides are TGCGCCAGCAGTCCGGGACAGAGTGGCTATGGCTACACCTTC. This codes for CASSPGQSGYGYTF.

The rearrangement links TRBV10-3 to TRBJ1-1; TRBD1 aligns across 9 bases. The length of the CDR3 is 15 residues. V was pared by 10 bases and J by 3 bases, with 12 bases of the junction left unmatched. Per the germline V gene, CDR1 is ENHRY and CDR2 is SYGVKD. CDR3 bases: TGTGCCACGGGGAGGGGACAGGGCGGCGACACTGAAGCTTTCTTT. Encoded protein: CATGRGQGGDTEAFF.